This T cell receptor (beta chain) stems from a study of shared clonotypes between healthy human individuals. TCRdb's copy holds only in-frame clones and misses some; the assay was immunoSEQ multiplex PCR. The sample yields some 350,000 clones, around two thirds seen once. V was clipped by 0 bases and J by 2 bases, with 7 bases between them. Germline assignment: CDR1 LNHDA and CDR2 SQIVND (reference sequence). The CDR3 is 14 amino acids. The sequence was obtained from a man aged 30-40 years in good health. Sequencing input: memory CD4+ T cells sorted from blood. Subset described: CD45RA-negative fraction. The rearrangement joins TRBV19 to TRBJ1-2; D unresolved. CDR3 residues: CASSIDSRNYGYTF. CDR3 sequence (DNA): TGTGCCAGTAGTATAGATTCTCGGAACTATGGCTACACCTTC. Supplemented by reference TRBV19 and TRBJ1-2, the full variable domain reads DGGITQSPKYLFRKEGQNVTLSCEQNLNHDAMYWYRQDPGQGLRLIYYSQIVNDFQKGDIAEGYSVSREKKESFPLTVTSAQKNPTAFYLCASSIDSRNYGYTFGSGTRLTVV.